This is a list of T cell receptor beta chains from one sample in a study of T cells in Graves' hyperthyroidism and ophthalmopathy. Via MiXCR, TCRdb re-called the multiplex PCR reads, giving one row per CDR3 protein. The table shows 550,000 to 600,000 distinct CDR3 sequences, with around 17% occurring only once. The specimen sequenced was blood. These receptors were taken from a woman between 18 and 29 years old with Graves' hyperthyroidism. Both conserved end residues are trimmed from each CDR3.

V,J,CDR3
TRBV5-5,TRBJ1-6,ASSLAAAIYNSPLH
TRBV6-2/TRBV6-3,TRBJ2-1,AIGGGEVYNEQF
TRBV7-2,TRBJ1-3,ASSLVPQGTTGNTIY
TRBV3-1,TRBJ2-7,ASSQVQGRYEQY
TRBV20-1,TRBJ1-2,SASGTGRNYGCT
TRBV14,TRBJ1-6,ASSCNFRDTYNSPLH
TRBV27,TRBJ2-1,ASSGGAGGYYNEQF
TRBV6-2/TRBV6-3,TRBJ2-7,ASSYERRGSYEQY
TRBV5-8,TRBJ2-7,ASSVMMEGEQY
TRBV20-1,TRBJ2-4,SVADRGQNIPY
TRBV28,TRBJ2-3,ASSTIAGGRPDTQY
TRBV9,TRBJ1-6,ASSGTGYNSPLH
TRBV7-8,TRBJ1-2,ASSHQYRDGQRYGYT
TRBV2,TRBJ1-6,ASLGGTVNSPLH
TRBV20-1,TRBJ2-1,SARVADNEQF
TRBV7-9,TRBJ2-7,ASSHEDEQY
TRBV28,TRBJ2-7,ASSFSQVWEEQY
TRBV28,TRBJ2-7,ASIPSGTCEQY
TRBV6-2/TRBV6-3,TRBJ2-7,ASSPGQTPYEQY
TRBV3-1,TRBJ2-7,ASSQDGLFSYEQY
TRBV20-1,TRBJ2-5,SASTERLYQETQY
TRBV5-1,TRBJ2-2,ASSLAPSGELF
TRBV9,TRBJ1-1,ASSVVGQGPTEAF
TRBV6-5,TRBJ2-3,ASSYGSLGDTQY
TRBV6-1,TRBJ2-7,ASMASAARYNEQY
TRBV11-1,TRBJ1-1,ASSLAEMDRTEAF
TRBV5-5,TRBJ2-1,ASSSGTRVAEQF
TRBV25-1,TRBJ2-1,ASSAEPLGTSGWIGSYNEQF
TRBV12-3/TRBV12-4,TRBJ1-3,ASRKQGNSGNTIY
TRBV28,TRBJ1-6,ASSRGQGSSYNSPLH
TRBV5-4,TRBJ2-3,TSSGIAGVSTDTQY
TRBV5-1,TRBJ2-5,ASSLLSPSRETQY
TRBV10-3,TRBJ1-2,AISVAGYYGYT
TRBV12-3/TRBV12-4,TRBJ1-4,ASRRGVTNEKLF
TRBV7-2,TRBJ2-1,ASSPPSGFYNEQF
TRBV12-3/TRBV12-4,TRBJ2-2,ASTTSGKAGELF